Sequencing of this TCR beta chain was carried out in a study of T cell responses to AZD1222 COVID-19 vaccine. Assay used: immunoSEQ multiplex PCR; TCRdb lists only in-frame clones, some missing. This table has fewer than 200,000 clones, around 89% appearing once. Study-wide points: Regions 160-218 and 743-854 dominated among vaccine-associated CD4 TCRs spanning spike.

Germline values: CDR1 SGHTA, CDR2 FQGTGA. The CDR3 length is 16 residues. V lost 2 bases and J lost 7; bases outside the gene matches: 4. A note on this clone: Its antigen is unknown.

The gene calls are TRBV7-3 and TRBJ2-1; TRBD2 matches at 14 bases. The sequence was obtained from an adult in good health. The specimen was peripheral blood, collected on day 0 of AZD1222 vaccination. CDR3 sequence reads: CASSLSGTSGRNEQFF. CDR3 coding DNA: TGTGCCAGCAGCTTATCCGGGACTAGCGGGAGAAATGAGCAGTTCTTC.